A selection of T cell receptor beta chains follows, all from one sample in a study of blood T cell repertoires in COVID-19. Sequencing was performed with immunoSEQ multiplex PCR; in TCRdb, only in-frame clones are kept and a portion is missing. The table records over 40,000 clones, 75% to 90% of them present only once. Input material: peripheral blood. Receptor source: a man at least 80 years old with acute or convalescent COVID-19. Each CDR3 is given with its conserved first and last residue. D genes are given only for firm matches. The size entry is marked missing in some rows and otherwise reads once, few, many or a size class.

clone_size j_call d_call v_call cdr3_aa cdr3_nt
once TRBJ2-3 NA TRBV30 CAWSAADTQYF TGTGCCTGGAGTGCGGCAGATACGCAGTATTTT
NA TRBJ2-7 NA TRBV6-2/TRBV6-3 CASSTAGEQYF TGTGCCAGCAGTACGGCGGGCGAGCAGTACTTC
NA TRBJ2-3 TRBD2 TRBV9 CASTRTSGGAIDTQYF TGTGCCAGCACCAGGACTAGCGGGGGGGCGATAGATACGCAGTATTTT
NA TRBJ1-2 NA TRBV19 CASQIGAYGYTF TGTGCCAGCCAAATTGGGGCTTATGGCTACACCTTC
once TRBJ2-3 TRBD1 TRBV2 CASSEDRSSTDTQYF TGTGCCAGCAGCGAGGACAGGTCTAGCACAGATACGCAGTATTTT
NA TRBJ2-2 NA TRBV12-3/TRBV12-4 CASSSEGVGELFF TGTGCCAGCAGTTCTGAGGGGGTCGGGGAGCTGTTTTTT
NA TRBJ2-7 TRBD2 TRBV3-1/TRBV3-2 CASSQDFGGGEQYF TGTGCCAGCAGCCAAGATTTCGGGGGGGGCGAGCAGTACTTC
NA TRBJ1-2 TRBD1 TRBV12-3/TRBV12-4 CASSPGQVYGYTF TGTGCCAGCAGTCCGGGACAGGTTTATGGCTACACCTTC
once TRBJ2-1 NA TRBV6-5 CASSYSRSQEFF TGTGCCAGCAGTTACTCCAGAAGTCAGGAGTTCTTC
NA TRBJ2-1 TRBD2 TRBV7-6 CASSSQRGGPNEQFF TGTGCCAGCAGCTCTCAGCGGGGGGGCCCCAATGAGCAGTTCTTC
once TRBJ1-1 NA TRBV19 CASSNRAARMNTEAFF TGTGCCAGTAGTAACAGGGCGGCTAGAATGAACACTGAAGCTTTCTTT
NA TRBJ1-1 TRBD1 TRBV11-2 CASSSGAQGALSEAFF TGTGCCAGCAGCTCTGGGGCACAGGGGGCGCTTTCTGAAGCTTTCTTT
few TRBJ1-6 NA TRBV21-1 CALAKAYPLHF TGTGCCTTAGCAAAGGCGTATCCCCTCCACTTT
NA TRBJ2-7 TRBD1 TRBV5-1 CASAPGQSLYEQYF TGCGCCAGCGCTCCGGGACAGAGCCTTTACGAGCAGTACTTC
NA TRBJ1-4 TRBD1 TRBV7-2 CASSRGTGHEKLFF TGTGCCAGCAGCCGCGGGACAGGTCATGAAAAACTGTTTTTT
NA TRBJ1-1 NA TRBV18 CASSPDRLGGTEAFF TGTGCCAGCTCACCAGACAGGCTCGGGGGGACTGAAGCTTTCTTT
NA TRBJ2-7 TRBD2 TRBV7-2 CASSLSGTYEQYF TGTGCCAGCAGCTTAAGCGGGACCTACGAGCAGTACTTC
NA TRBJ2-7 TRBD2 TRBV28 CASSAYGLAGDLYEQYF TGTGCCAGCAGTGCTTACGGACTAGCGGGGGACCTTTACGAGCAGTACTTC
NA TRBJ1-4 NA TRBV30 CAWSVLIGGNEKLFF TGTGCCTGGAGTGTACTTATAGGGGGTAATGAAAAACTGTTTTTT
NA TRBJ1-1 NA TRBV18 CASSVSIQAEAFF TGTGCCAGCTCAGTTTCAATCCAGGCTGAAGCTTTCTTT
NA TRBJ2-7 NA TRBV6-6 CASRAPTLSSYEQYF TGTGCCAGCAGAGCTCCCACCTTGAGCTCCTACGAGCAGTACTTC
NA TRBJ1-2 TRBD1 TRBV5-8 CASSLSGQGYYGYTF TGTGCCAGCAGCTTGTCCGGACAGGGATACTATGGCTACACTTTC
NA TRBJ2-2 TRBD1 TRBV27 CASNRQGGGTGELFF TGTGCCAGCAATCGACAGGGGGGTGGCACCGGGGAGCTGTTTTTT
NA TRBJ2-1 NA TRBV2 CASSGGRAKSSYNEQFF TGTGCCAGCAGTGGAGGCAGGGCTAAATCTTCCTACAATGAGCAGTTCTTC
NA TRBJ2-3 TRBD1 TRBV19 CASSLGQGTVTDTQYF TGTGCCAGTAGTCTGGGACAGGGAACAGTCACAGATACGCAGTATTTT
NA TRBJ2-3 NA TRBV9 CASSFSPSTDTQYF TGTGCCAGCAGCTTCTCCCCTAGCACAGATACGCAGTATTTT
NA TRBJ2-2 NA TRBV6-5 CASSYSTGNTGELFF TGTGCCAGCAGTTACTCGACAGGGAACACCGGGGAGCTGTTTTTT
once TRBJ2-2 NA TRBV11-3 CASSLDMPGVGELFF TGTGCCAGCAGCTTAGATATGCCAGGGGTCGGGGAGCTGTTTTTT
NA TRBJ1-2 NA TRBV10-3 CAISEEGRGTNYGYTF TGTGCCATCAGTGAGGAAGGGCGGGGTACTAACTATGGCTACACCTTC
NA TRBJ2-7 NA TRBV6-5 CASSYGELGEQYF TGTGCCAGCAGTTACGGGGAACTAGGGGAGCAGTACTTC
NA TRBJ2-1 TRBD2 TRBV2 CASSDLLAGARNEQFF TGTGCCAGCAGCGACCTTCTAGCGGGGGCTCGGAATGAGCAGTTCTTC
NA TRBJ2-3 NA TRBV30 CAGDRGGSTDTQYF TGTGCCGGTGACAGAGGGGGTTCCACAGATACGCAGTATTTT
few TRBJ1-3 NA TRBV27 CASNHRVFSGNTIYF TGTGCCAGCAATCACAGGGTGTTCTCTGGAAACACCATATATTTT
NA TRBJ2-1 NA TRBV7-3 CASSLRSGSSYNEQFF TGTGCCAGCAGCTTAAGATCTGGGAGTTCGTACAATGAGCAGTTCTTC
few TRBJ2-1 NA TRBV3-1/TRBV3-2 CASSQGDSPDHNEQFF TGTGCCAGCAGCCAGGGGGACTCTCCGGACCACAATGAGCAGTTCTTC
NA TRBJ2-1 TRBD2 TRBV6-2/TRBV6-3 CASSYTGLASSSYNEQFF TGTGCCAGCAGTTATACGGGACTAGCGTCAAGCTCCTACAATGAGCAGTTCTTC
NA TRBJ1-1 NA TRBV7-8 CASSLGGETEAFF TGTGCCAGCAGCTTAGGCGGAGAGACTGAAGCTTTCTTT
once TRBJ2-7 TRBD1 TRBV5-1 CASSLWPKEGMGQGSYEQYF TGCGCCAGCAGCTTGTGGCCAAAGGAAGGTATGGGACAGGGCTCCTACGAGCAGTACTTC
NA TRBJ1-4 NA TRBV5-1 CASRQGGSNEKLFF TGCGCCAGCAGACAGGGAGGGTCTAATGAAAAACTGTTTTTT
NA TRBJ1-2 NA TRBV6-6 CASCGRRAGGYTF TGTGCCAGCTGCGGGCGCCGAGCAGGTGGCTACACCTTC
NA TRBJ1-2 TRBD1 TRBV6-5 CASSSIRTGGRYGYTF TGTGCCAGCAGTTCGATCCGGACAGGGGGTCGCTATGGCTACACCTTC
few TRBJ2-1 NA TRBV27 CASSFRIDGVSDLDEQFF TGTGCCAGCAGTTTCCGCATTGACGGAGTAAGTGATTTAGATGAGCAGTTCTTC
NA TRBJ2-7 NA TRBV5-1 CASSLVGGHEQYF TGCGCCAGCAGCTTGGTGGGGGGACACGAGCAGTACTTC
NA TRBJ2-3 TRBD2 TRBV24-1 CATSGRGASGGTDTQYF TGTGCCACCAGTGGTCGTGGGGCTAGCGGGGGTACAGATACGCAGTATTTT
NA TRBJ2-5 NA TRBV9 CASSVAGGAQETQYF TGTGCCAGCAGCGTAGCCGGCGGGGCTCAAGAGACCCAGTACTTC
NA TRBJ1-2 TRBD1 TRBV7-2 CASSPQGSYGYTF TGTGCCAGCAGCCCACAGGGGTCCTATGGCTACACCTTC
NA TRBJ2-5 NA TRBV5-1 CASSLGLGEETQYF TGCGCCAGCAGCTTGGGTTTAGGAGAAGAGACCCAGTACTTC
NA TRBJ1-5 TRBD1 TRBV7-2 CASSLGWGQGSNQPQHF TGTGCCAGCAGCTTAGGATGGGGACAGGGGTCCAATCAGCCCCAGCATTTT
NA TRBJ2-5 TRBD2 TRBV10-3 CAVGTSGLETQYF TGTGCCGTCGGGACTAGCGGGTTAGAGACCCAGTACTTC